These 14 T cell receptor beta chains were sequenced from one sample in a study of CD8+CD57+ T cells in acquired aplastic anemia. Points from the study as a whole: Both total CD4+ and CD8+ pools in patients were more diverse than CD8+CD57+ cells.

Patients included in sequencing had previously demonstrated CD8+CD57+ cell expansion by flow cytometry. TCR beta VDJ and CDR3 profiling used genomic DNA as template. TCRdb passed the reads through MiXCR, listing each CDR3 protein once. The profile shows around 21,000 distinct CDR3 sequences, 40% of them singletons. For these TCRs, the target antigens are not known. The sample was CD8+CD57+ T cells sorted from PBMCs. The subset: bead-enriched CD8+CD57+ effector memory T cells from SAA patients. The receptor set was obtained from a human donor with aplastic anemia.

This clonotype has a handful of counts. The chain joins TRBV6-1 to TRBJ2-7; the D call may be TRBD1 or TRBD2 (5 bases each). The CDR3 loop spans 12 amino acids. The V and J ends lost 7 bases and 7 bases respectively, with 14 bases between them. Germline loops: CDR1 MNHNS, CDR2 SASEGT. The CDR3 loop is CASTFLGEEQYF. CDR3 DNA sequence: TGTGCCAGCACCTTCCTAGGGGAGGAGCAGTACTTC.

This sequence joins TRBV9 and TRBJ2-7; no definite D call. V lost 0 bases and J lost 3, with 13 bases in between. CDR3 length: 15 residues. Germline V lookup: CDR1 SGDLS, CDR2 YYNGEE. The CDR3 bases are TGTGCCAGCAGCGTAGGTCAGGACCCAGGCTACGAGCAGTACTTC. Translated: CASSVGQDPGYEQYF.

The chain combines TRBV5-1 with TRBJ2-3; possible D gene TRBD1, 6 bases. CDR1 SGHRS and CDR2 YFSETQ come from the germline V gene. V lost 4 bases and J 3 bases, leaving 12 bases between the germline ends. The CDR3 is 14 amino acids. CDR3 residues: CASSVQGGTDTQYF. In DNA form, the CDR3 reads TGCGCCAGCAGCGTACAGGGTGGAACAGATACGCAGTATTTT.

This clonotype appeared many times. J is TRBJ2-7 and V is TRBV6-1, with 11 bases fitting TRBD1. J gave up 5 bases and V 6 bases, and 6 bases lay outside the gene matches. This CDR3 contains 14 residues. CDR1 MNHNS and CDR2 SASEGT come from the germline V gene. CDR3 sequence reads: CASRGQGETDEQYF. The DNA for the CDR3 is TGTGCCAGCAGGGGACAGGGGGAAACGGACGAGCAGTACTTC.

CDR3 DNA: TGTGCCAGCAGCCCGGGACAGGACTATGGCTACACCTTC. Translating gives CASSPGQDYGYTF. The chain uses TRBV7-2 and TRBJ1-2; 8 bases agree with TRBD1. Trimming cost V 5 bases and J 3 bases; bases outside gene matches: 2. From germline, CDR1 is SGHTA and CDR2 FQGNSA. This CDR3 has 13 residues.

The table lists this clonotype with a few counts. The DNA of the CDR3 is TGTGCCAGCAGCCCCCATCAGGGATCCAAGCGGGAGACCCAGTACTTC. The encoded protein is CASSPHQGSKRETQYF. The genes are TRBV7-9 and TRBJ2-5; the D gene could be TRBD1 or TRBD2 (5 bases each). The CDR3 loop spans 16 amino acids. The germline gives CDR1 SEHNR, CDR2 FQNEAQ (reference sequence). The germline V and J ends were trimmed by 5 bases and 5 bases, with 21 bases remaining between them.

The V and J genes are TRBV6-4 and TRBJ2-6, with 7 positions matching TRBD1. With V trimmed by 4 bases and J by 0 bases, 3 bases remained unmatched. CDR3 length equals 16 residues. Looked up from germline, CDR1 is MRHNA and CDR2 is SNTAGT. This CDR3 reads CASSGDSSSGANVLTF. CDR3 coding DNA: TGTGCCAGCAGTGGGGACAGTAGCTCTGGGGCCAACGTCCTGACTTTC.

This clonotype was counted only a few times. The rearrangement links TRBV7-6 to TRBJ2-1; D ambiguous. The ends were cut back, 5 bases at V and 6 bases at J, with 8 bases in the middle. CDR1 SGHVS and CDR2 FNYEAQ come from the germline V gene. The CDR3 is 12 amino acids. CDR3 loop: CASSPWGNEQFF. CDR3 DNA sequence: TGTGCCAGCAGCCCCTGGGGCAATGAGCAGTTCTTC.

This clonotype was observed a single time. A read error may produce the germline difference seen at one junction end. V usage is TRBV20-1 and J usage is TRBJ2-1; D is unclear. CDR1 and CDR2 (germline): DFQATT, SNEGSKA (reference sequence). The CDR3 sequence is 13 residues long. CDR3 in DNA: TGCGGTGCTAGTCGTCCTGAAATGGGTGAGCAGTTCTTC. Translating gives CGASRPEMGEQFF.

There are a few counts of this clonotype. The V call is TRBV12-3 or TRBV12-4, the J call TRBJ2-6; either TRBD1 or TRBD2 may fit D (5 bases each). The CDR3 spans 20 residues. The ends were cut back, 10 bases at V and 1 base at J, with 29 bases in the middle. The CDR3 nucleotides are TGTGCCACCAAGGGTCGTGTTCCGGGGCCCACACGGTCTGGGGCCAACGTCCTGACTTTC. Amino acids: CATKGRVPGPTRSGANVLTF.

In its sample, this clonotype is medium-sized (0.01 to 0.1%). This chain links TRBV20-1 with TRBJ1-2; possibly TRBD1 for D (5 bases). The CDR3 extends over 13 amino acids. Trimming stripped 5 bases from V and 0 bases from J, with 10 bases between. Germline V gene data show CDR1 as DFQATT and CDR2 as SNEGSKA (reference sequence). This CDR3 reads CSARLGANYGYTF. For the CDR3, the DNA is TGCAGTGCTCGTTTAGGGGCTAACTATGGCTACACCTTC.

The rearrangement uses TRBV5-1 and TRBJ2-7, with 8 bases fitting TRBD1. Per the germline V gene, CDR1 is SGHRS and CDR2 is YFSETQ. With 4 bases clipped from V and 4 bases from J, the junction kept 1 base outside the gene matches. The CDR3 runs to 12 residues. The CDR3 nucleotides are TGCGCCAGCAGCCGGACAGGGTACGAGCAGTACTTC. It specifies CASSRTGYEQYF.

This clonotype is medium-sized (0.01 to 0.1%) within its sample. V gene TRBV7-9 combines with J gene TRBJ1-2, with D unclear. Between the trimmed V and J ends, which lost 1 base and 2 bases, there was a span of 11 bases. The CDR3 covers 15 residues. Germline V gene data show CDR1 as SEHNR and CDR2 as FQNEAQ (reference sequence). Here the CDR3 DNA reads TGTGCCAGCAGCTTAGGGGCAGGAGCAAACTATGGCTACACCTTC. This codes for CASSLGAGANYGYTF.

This clonotype was seen more than once but under ten times. The V and J genes are TRBV7-6 and TRBJ1-4; unclear D gene. The germline V and J ends were trimmed by 0 bases and 11 bases, with 7 bases remaining between them. The CDR3 is made up of 12 amino acids. The germline V gene encodes CDR1 SGHVS and CDR2 FNYEAQ. Here the CDR3 reads CASSLARGKLFF. DNA for the CDR3: TGTGCCAGCAGCTTAGCTCGAGGGAAACTGTTTTTT.